A single sample is the source of the 10 T cell receptor beta chains below, sequenced in a study of blood T cell repertoires in COVID-19 (TCRdb year 2020). Library generation was performed with the immunoSEQ multiplex PCR assay. This immuneACCESS table, as held by TCRdb, lists in-frame sequences with V and J called but not all clones. Of the missing ones, under half trace to an unresolved V gene in checked studies; the others have no known cause. The sample table contains 200,000 to 300,000 clones; only one count was recorded for more than 65% of them. The ten largest clones add up to roughly 7.9% of the sample. Sequenced material: peripheral blood. These receptors were obtained from a woman over 75 with acute or convalescent COVID-19.

The genes are TRBV10-3 and TRBJ2-2; D remains ambiguous. The V gene lost 7 bases and the J gene lost 8 bases, with 23 bases spanning the gap. Germline CDR1 and CDR2: ENHRY and SYGVKD. There are 16 residues in the CDR3. The CDR3 is CAITEEQVVSSGELFF. CDR3 DNA sequence: TGTGCCATCACCGAGGAGCAAGTGGTCTCTTCAGGGGAGCTGTTTTTT.

The chain carries TRBV5-1 and TRBJ1-4, with 8 bases that match TRBD1. V trimming: 3 bases; J trimming: 8 bases; junction bases outside the gene matches: 9. Germline lookup yields CDR1 SGHRS and CDR2 YFSETQ. This CDR3 comprises 15 residues. This CDR3 is CASSSATGVGEKLFF. The CDR3 DNA reads as TGCGCCAGCAGCTCCGCGACAGGGGTTGGGGAAAAACTGTTTTTT.

In DNA, the CDR3 is TGTGCCAGCAGTGAAGCTACAAGTCGACAAGAGACCCAGTACTTC. The encoded protein is CASSEATSRQETQYF. The chain joins TRBV6-1 to TRBJ2-5, with D unresolved. CDR3 length equals 15 residues. From germline, CDR1 is MNHNS and CDR2 SASEGT. Trimming cost V 0 bases and J 2 bases, with 10 bases left between them.

This chain links TRBV12-3 or TRBV12-4 with TRBJ2-1; 8 bases agree with TRBD2. The CDR3 runs to 13 residues. With V trimmed by 6 bases and J by 10 bases, 8 bases remained unmatched. CDR3: CASSYGTRREQFF. In DNA, the CDR3 is TGTGCCAGCAGCTACGGGACTAGAAGGGAGCAGTTCTTC.

The chain links TRBV27 to TRBJ1-2, with D maybe TRBD1 (5 bases). The CDR3 contains 14 residues. Deletions cut 6 bases from V and 6 bases from J, with 17 bases between. CDR1 is MNHEY and CDR2 is SMNVEV in the germline V gene (reference sequence). The CDR3 spells CASRAAPGGDGYTF. DNA for the CDR3: TGTGCCAGCAGGGCCGCGCCGGGGGGTGATGGCTACACCTTC.

The rearrangement links TRBV7-9 to TRBJ2-3; perhaps TRBD1 as D (6 bases). The CDR3 contains 16 residues. The V and J ends lost 1 base and 4 bases respectively, with 15 bases between them. CDR1 is SEHNR and CDR2 is FQNEAQ in the germline V gene (reference sequence). CDR3 nucleotides: TGTGCCAGCAGCTTAGGAGACAGGAGGCTCGCAGATACGCAGTATTTT. Protein product: CASSLGDRRLADTQYF. Filled out from reference TRBV7-9 and TRBJ2-3, the complete variable domain reads DTGVSQNPRHKITKRGQNVTFRCDPISEHNRLYWYRQTLGQGPEFLTYFQNEAQLEKSRLLSDRFSAERPKGSFSTLEIQRTEQGDSAMYLCASSLGDRRLADTQYFGPGTRLTVL.

The rearrangement uses TRBV10-2 and TRBJ2-1; D is unresolved. V was clipped by 6 bases and J by 0 bases, with 6 bases between them. Germline values: CDR1 WSHSY, CDR2 SAAADI. The CDR3 consists of 13 residues. The CDR3 region is CASSLGSYNEQFF. CDR3 coding DNA: TGCGCCAGCAGCCTCGGCTCCTACAATGAGCAGTTCTTC.

The chain recombines TRBV27 with TRBJ2-5, with D perhaps TRBD1 (6 bases). The CDR3 runs to 14 residues. Germline CDR1 MNHEY, CDR2 SMNVEV (reference sequence). V was clipped by 5 bases and J by 5 bases, with 15 bases between them. In DNA form, the CDR3 reads TGTGCCAGCAGTATGTTACAGGGTAGGGAGACCCAGTACTTC. Amino acid sequence: CASSMLQGRETQYF.

This chain links TRBV27 with TRBJ2-3, with D tentatively TRBD2 (6 bases). V dropped 5 bases and J dropped 4 bases, with 10 bases sitting between them. The length of the CDR3 is 13 residues. From germline, CDR1 is MNHEY and CDR2 SMNVEV (reference sequence). CDR3 protein: CASSPWRADTQYF. CDR3 nucleotide sequence: TGTGCCAGCAGTCCCTGGAGGGCAGATACGCAGTATTTT.

The chain employs TRBV18 and TRBJ2-1; TRBD2 matches at 14 bases. The germline gives CDR1 KGHSH, CDR2 LQKENI. CDR3 length equals 15 residues. V lost 3 bases and J lost 6; bases outside the gene matches: 1. The CDR3 bases are TGTGCCAGCTCACCGACTAGCGGGGGGGCCAATGAGCAGTTCTTC. Protein: CASSPTSGGANEQFF.